This T cell receptor beta chain was identified in a study of regulatory T cells in long-lasting Graves disease. Study-level information: New Graves' disease cases had less than 3 months of antithyroid drugs.

Time point specified: newly diagnosed GD, antithyroid drugs for less than 3 months. PBMC-extracted RNA yielded the TCR library. iRepertoire HTBI primers and Arm-PCR of CDR3 regions built TCR beta libraries. MiXCR, run by TCRdb on the multiplex PCR reads, gives a single entry per CDR3 protein. Here the sample spans 350,000 to 500,000 distinct CDR3 sequences, about a sixth being singletons. CDR3 length: 12 residues. The V gene end was trimmed by 6 bases and the J gene end by 8 bases; junction bases not matched to a gene: 5. These records were also assigned to another study, of T cells in Graves' hyperthyroidism and ophthalmopathy.

This specimen was peripheral blood mononuclear cells (PBMCs), taken at new diagnosis, from a patient treated with antithyroid drugs. This TCR came from a woman aged 18-29 years with Graves disease. J is TRBJ2-7 and V is TRBV12-3 or TRBV12-4, with 9 bases fitting TRBD2. For the CDR3, the DNA is TGTGCCAGCAGGATAGCGGGAGCTAAGCAGTACTTC. It yields the protein CASRIAGAKQYF.